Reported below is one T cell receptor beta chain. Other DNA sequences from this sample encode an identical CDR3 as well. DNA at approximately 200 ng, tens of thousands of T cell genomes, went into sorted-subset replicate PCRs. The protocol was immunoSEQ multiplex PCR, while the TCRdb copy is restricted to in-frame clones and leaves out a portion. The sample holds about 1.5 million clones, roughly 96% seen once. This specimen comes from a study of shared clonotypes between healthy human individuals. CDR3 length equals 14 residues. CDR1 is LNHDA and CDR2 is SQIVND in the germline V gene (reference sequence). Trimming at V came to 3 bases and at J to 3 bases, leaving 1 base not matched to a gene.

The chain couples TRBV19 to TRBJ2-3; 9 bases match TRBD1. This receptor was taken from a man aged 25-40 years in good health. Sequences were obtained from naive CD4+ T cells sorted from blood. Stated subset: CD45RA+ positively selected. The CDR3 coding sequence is TGTGCCAGTAGTATGGACAGGGGAACAGATACGCAGTATTTT. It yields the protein CASSMDRGTDTQYF.